This TCR beta chain is from a study of blood T cell repertoires in COVID-19. Across the study: Samples taken during acute and convalescent COVID-19 were collected in the United States, Italy and Spain. PBMCs, B-cell-depleted T cells, or T cells were the source of the cDNA or gDNA that made up the material.

CDR1 and CDR2 from the germline V gene are SEHNR and FQNEAQ (reference sequence). This CDR3 comprises 16 residues. V dropped 1 base and J dropped 5; count of bases not matched to a gene: 7. Original processing notes: Counts of nucleated cells, estimated from reference gene primer amplification, were obtained. Using immunoSEQ multiplex PCR, the repertoire was profiled, and TCRdb retains in-frame clones only, with some absent. V, J and clone size are those of that table, while D and trimming were read from the DNA. The data show about 270,000 clones, over 75% seen once. The chain combines TRBV7-9 with TRBJ2-1; 8 bases agree with TRBD2. The clonotype was recovered from a human donor in a cohort sampled during active COVID-19. The material sequenced was peripheral blood. CDR3 in DNA: TGTGCCAGCAGCTTAGTCGTTAGCGGGACGAACAATGAGCAGTTCTTC. As protein: CASSLVVSGTNNEQFF.